The 32 T cell receptor beta chains given below trace back to one sample, sequenced in a study of shared clonotypes between healthy human individuals. Terminally differentiated effector memory CD45RA+ cells were excluded by CCR7 positive selection of CD45RO-negative cells. Data came from immunoSEQ multiplex PCR; TCRdb stores just in-frame clones and leaves some out. The sample records millions of clones, roughly 94% being singletons. What was sequenced was naive CD8+ T cells sorted from blood. The receptors originated from a man younger than 30 in good health.

For this clone: Different DNA sequences within this sample yield the same CDR3. V and J are TRBV5-6 and TRBJ2-3; no reliable D call. V was cut by 4 bases and J by 5 bases, with 5 bases left in between. The CDR3 is 11 amino acids. The germline gives CDR1 SGHDT, CDR2 YYEEEE. The CDR3 sequence: CASSLGDTQYF. As DNA, the CDR3 is TGTGCCAGCAGCCTGGGAGATACGCAGTATTTT.

CDR3 bases: TGTGCCAGCAGCTCGGGGGAGCAGTTCTTC. It encodes CASSSGEQFF. This chain uses TRBV7-2 with TRBJ2-1; a possible D gene is TRBD2 (5 bases). The CDR3 contains 10 residues. The germline V gene has CDR1 SGHTA and CDR2 FQGNSA. The V and J ends lost 4 bases and 10 bases respectively, with 5 bases between them.

The genes are TRBV6-6 and TRBJ2-1; 12 nucleotides agree with TRBD2. Germline CDR1 is MNHNY and CDR2 is SVGAGI (reference sequence). After removal of 2 bases from V and 10 bases from J, the junction contained 6 bases not matched to a gene. The CDR3 has 15 residues. CDR3 sequence reads: CASSYELAGGSEQFF. The DNA for the CDR3 is TGTGCCAGCAGTTACGAACTAGCGGGGGGAAGCGAGCAGTTCTTC.

This clone came up once. V usage is TRBV9 and J usage is TRBJ2-2; a possible D gene is TRBD2 (6 bases). The CDR3 spans 17 residues. CDR1 is SGDLS, CDR2 YYNGEE, per germline. The V end was cut by 3 bases, the J end by 3 bases, with 18 bases between. The CDR3 DNA reads as TGTGCCAGCAGCGAGGCCCTTACTAGCTCCTACACCGGGGAGCTGTTTTTT. Amino acid sequence: CASSEALTSSYTGELFF.

The chain carries TRBV28 and TRBJ1-3; D ambiguous. This CDR3 has 11 residues. Germline V CDR1 and CDR2: MDHEN, SYDVKM. Trimming cost V 3 bases and J 9 bases, with 6 bases left between them. The CDR3 DNA is TGTGCCAGCAGTTTTGGGCCCACCATATATTTT. Residues: CASSFGPTIYF.

Concerning this clone itself: At one end the junction does not follow the germline gene, possibly because of a read error. V and J are TRBV7-7 and TRBJ2-5; 9 nucleotides agree with TRBD1. This CDR3 has 15 amino acids. Germline V gene lookup returns CDR1 SSHAT and CDR2 FNYEAQ (reference sequence). The CDR3 loop reads CASSPGTGTGETQYF. CDR3 coding DNA: TGTGCTAGCAGCCCCGGGACAGGGACCGGCGAGACCCAGTACTTC. Variable domain in full (rest from reference TRBV7-7 and TRBJ2-5): GAGVSQSPRYKVTKRGQDVTLRCDPISSHATLYWYQQALGQGPEFLTYFNYEAQPDKSGLPSDRFSAERPEGSISTLTIQRTEQRDSAMYRCASSPGTGTGETQYFGPGTRLLVL.

The genes are TRBV7-6 and TRBJ2-7; tentatively, D is TRBD1 (5 bases). The germline V gene has CDR1 SGHVS and CDR2 FNYEAQ. V was trimmed by 2 bases and J by 3 bases, leaving 11 bases between them. This CDR3 has 14 residues. In DNA form, the CDR3 reads TGTGCCAGCAGCTTAATCCCCGACAGCTACGAGCAGTACTTC. It yields the protein CASSLIPDSYEQYF.

This clone was seen once. As DNA, the CDR3 is TGTGCCAGCTCACCTACTGCCGAAGGGACAGATACGCAGTATTTT. As protein: CASSPTAEGTDTQYF. The chain is built from TRBV18 and TRBJ2-3; D is uncertain. Germline values: CDR1 KGHSH, CDR2 LQKENI. Deletions cut 3 bases from V and 3 bases from J, with 13 bases between. This CDR3 contains 15 residues.

The chain joins TRBV4-1 to TRBJ2-5; unclear D gene. V was clipped by 1 base and J by 2 bases, with 11 bases between them. Germline V CDR1 and CDR2: MGHRA, YSYEKL. This CDR3 region has 15 residues. CDR3 loop: CASSQGYKGQETQYF. The CDR3 region has the DNA TGCGCCAGCAGCCAAGGGTACAAGGGTCAAGAGACCCAGTACTTC.

The chain uses TRBV7-9 and TRBJ1-1; D perhaps matches TRBD1 (6 bases). Trimming cost V 3 bases and J 0 bases, with 14 bases left between them. There are 16 residues in the CDR3. The germline CDR1 and CDR2 sequences are SEHNR and FQNEAQ (reference sequence). CDR3 loop: CASSLRQEGVNTEAFF. The CDR3 nucleotides are TGTGCCAGCAGCTTGCGACAGGAGGGGGTGAACACTGAAGCTTTCTTT.

As regards this clone: Different DNA sequences within this sample yield the same CDR3. The rearrangement links TRBV11-2 to TRBJ2-7; no clear D. Looked up from germline, CDR1 is SGHAT and CDR2 is FQNNGV. The CDR3 is 12 residues long. The ends were cut back, 1 base at V and 6 bases at J, with 7 bases in the middle. This chain's CDR3 is CASSLGVSEQYF. In DNA, the CDR3 is TGTGCCAGCAGCTTAGGGGTTAGCGAGCAGTACTTC.

This rearrangement joins TRBV18 to TRBJ2-7, with 11 nucleotides matching TRBD2. The germline CDR1 and CDR2 sequences are KGHSH and LQKENI. The CDR3 runs 15 residues. The ends lost 4 bases at V and 3 bases at J; junction bases unmatched: 5. For the CDR3, the DNA is TGTGCCAGCTCACGGACGACTAGCGGGGACTACGAGCAGTACTTC. This translates into CASSRTTSGDYEQYF. Full variable domain (rest looked up from reference TRBV18 and TRBJ2-7): NAGVMQNPRHLVRRRGQEARLRCSPMKGHSHVYWYRQLPEEGLKFMVYLQKENIIDESGMPKERFSAEFPKEGPSILRIQQVVRGDSAAYFCASSRTTSGDYEQYFGPGTRLTVT.

This chain connects TRBV7-2 to TRBJ2-1; D not certain. The germline V gene encodes CDR1 SGHTA and CDR2 FQGNSA. V lost 0 bases and J 7 bases, leaving 16 bases between the germline ends. CDR3 size: 16 residues. This CDR3 reads CASSLARRASYNEQFF. DNA for the CDR3: TGTGCCAGCAGCTTAGCGCGGAGAGCCAGCTATAATGAGCAGTTCTTC. Filled out from reference TRBV7-2 and TRBJ2-1, the complete variable domain reads GAGVSQSPSNKVTEKGKDVELRCDPISGHTALYWYRQSLGQGLEFLIYFQGNSAPDKSGLPSDRFSAERTGGSVSTLTIQRTQQEDSAVYLCASSLARRASYNEQFFGPGTRLTVL.

The chain combines TRBV14 with TRBJ2-2; no definite D call. V lost 5 bases and J lost 3, with 13 bases in between. CDR1 and CDR2 from the germline V gene are SGHDN and FVKESK. The CDR3 is 15 amino acids. The CDR3 reads CASSKIPVYTGELFF. CDR3 nucleotides: TGTGCCAGCAGCAAAATTCCAGTATACACCGGGGAGCTGTTTTTT.

This rearrangement joins TRBV11-2 to TRBJ1-1, with D maybe TRBD1 (6 bases). V was shortened by 0 bases and J by 1 base, with 6 bases between the two germline ends. The CDR3 covers 14 residues. The germline gives CDR1 SGHAT, CDR2 FQNNGV. The CDR3 spells CASSLETGNTEAFF. The CDR3 DNA sequence: TGTGCCAGCAGCTTAGAGACAGGGAACACTGAAGCTTTCTTT.

The chain recombines TRBV19 with TRBJ2-2; possible D gene TRBD2, 5 bases. The CDR3 contains 14 residues. Trimming removed 6 bases at V and 7 bases at J, with 15 bases between. Per germline, CDR1 LNHDA and CDR2 SQIVND (reference sequence). The CDR3 sequence is CASSVPEGIGELFF. For the CDR3, the DNA is TGTGCCAGTAGCGTGCCTGAGGGCATCGGGGAGCTGTTTTTT.

The chain uses TRBV30 and TRBJ2-1; 10 nucleotides match TRBD2. The germline V gene has CDR1 GTSNPN and CDR2 SVGIG (reference sequence). With V trimmed by 0 bases and J by 3 bases, 5 bases remained unmatched. CDR3 length: 16 residues. The CDR3 sequence: CAWSVFSGGFYNEQFF. The CDR3 DNA follows: TGTGCCTGGAGTGTTTTTAGCGGGGGGTTCTACAATGAGCAGTTCTTC.

The rearrangement joins TRBV27 to TRBJ1-5, with D possibly matching TRBD1 (5 bases). V was trimmed by 0 bases and J by 4 bases, leaving 10 bases between them. Germline V gives CDR1 MNHEY, CDR2 SMNVEV (reference sequence). CDR3 size: 15 residues. CDR3 amino acids: CASSLSGDLNQPQHF. CDR3 in DNA: TGTGCCAGCAGTTTATCAGGGGATCTGAATCAGCCCCAGCATTTT.

CDR3 nucleotides: TGTGCCAGTAGTATACCGGTTAGCAATCAGCCCCAGCATTTT. Its protein product is CASSIPVSNQPQHF. The rearrangement uses TRBV19 and TRBJ1-5; D gene uncertain. Trimming shortened V by 2 bases and J by 0 bases, and 5 bases separated the two germline ends. Germline CDR1 LNHDA, CDR2 SQIVND (reference sequence). This CDR3 contains 14 residues.

The chain is built from TRBV9 and TRBJ1-2; D unresolved. Looked up from germline, CDR1 is SGDLS and CDR2 is YYNGEE. CDR3 size: 15 residues. V shed 0 bases and J shed 4 bases, with 13 bases lying between them. The CDR3 reads CASSVDSAETYGYTF. CDR3 in DNA: TGTGCCAGCAGCGTAGACAGCGCTGAGACCTATGGCTACACCTTC.

This chain uses TRBV6-5 with TRBJ2-7, with 7 nucleotides matching TRBD2. Germline trimming cut 2 bases from V and 2 bases from J; bases unmatched to any gene: 6. This CDR3 spans 15 amino acids. Germline V gene sequence: CDR1 MNHEY, CDR2 SVGAGI. Written as DNA, the CDR3 is TGTGCCAGCAGTTACGCTGCTGGGGGGGCCTACGAGCAGTACTTC. This translates into CASSYAAGGAYEQYF.

The V call is TRBV7-9, the J call TRBJ2-7; D may be TRBD1 (5 bases). The germline gives CDR1 SEHNR, CDR2 FQNEAQ (reference sequence). The CDR3 covers 13 residues. Trimming removed 3 bases from V and 6 bases from J, with 12 bases in between. The CDR3 region is CASSLSGALEQYF. CDR3 nucleotide sequence: TGTGCCAGCAGCTTGAGTGGGGCTCTCGAGCAGTACTTC.

To note about this clone: The sample carries other DNA sequences with the same CDR3. This rearrangement joins TRBV30 to TRBJ2-2; D ambiguous. With 0 bases removed from V and 6 bases from J, the gap between germline ends came to 5 bases. Germline V gene lookup returns CDR1 GTSNPN and CDR2 SVGIG (reference sequence). The CDR3 has 12 amino acids. The CDR3 nucleotides read TGTGCCTGGAGTGTACTTTCCGGGGAGCTGTTTTTT. Its translation: CAWSVLSGELFF.

The rearrangement uses TRBV27 and TRBJ2-1, with 14 positions matching TRBD2. Per germline, CDR1 MNHEY and CDR2 SMNVEV (reference sequence). This CDR3 is built from 16 residues. V gave up 5 bases and J gave up 8 bases; unmatched junction bases: 8. The CDR3 region is CASSLPGLAGEYEQFF. CDR3 nucleotides: TGTGCCAGCAGTCTCCCGGGACTAGCGGGGGAGTATGAGCAGTTCTTC.

This chain joins TRBV28 and TRBJ2-5; a possible D gene is TRBD1 (5 bases). Germline V CDR1 and CDR2: MDHEN, SYDVKM. This CDR3 spans 15 amino acids. The V and J ends lost 3 bases and 5 bases respectively, with 16 bases between them. CDR3 loop: CASSLMVTGGETQYF. The CDR3 nucleotides are TGTGCCAGCAGTTTGATGGTCACAGGTGGGGAGACCCAGTACTTC.

The chain links TRBV5-6 to TRBJ1-3, with D maybe TRBD1 (5 bases). V lost 7 bases, J lost 4 bases, and 15 bases lay in between. Germline assignment: CDR1 SGHDT and CDR2 YYEEEE. This CDR3 is built from 14 residues. CDR3 region: CASPLWAGGNTIYF. The CDR3 DNA sequence: TGTGCCAGCCCTCTCTGGGCAGGGGGAAACACCATATATTTT.

The rearrangement links TRBV6-6 to TRBJ2-7; 7 bases fit TRBD1. Per the germline V gene, CDR1 is MNHNY and CDR2 is SVGAGI (reference sequence). This CDR3 is 13 amino acids long. J gave up 7 bases and V 5 bases, and 8 bases lay outside the gene matches. CDR3 DNA: TGTGCCAGCAGTCTGACAGGGTCTGGAGAGCAGTACTTC. Its translation is CASSLTGSGEQYF.

As to this clone: Other DNA sequences of this sample code for an identical CDR3. V is TRBV19 and J is TRBJ2-7; 9 bases match TRBD2. J gave up 4 bases and V 3 bases, and 4 bases lay outside the gene matches. The CDR3 consists of 14 residues. Germline CDR1 is LNHDA and CDR2 is SQIVND (reference sequence). The CDR3 is CASSIRGLAYEQYF. CDR3 nucleotide sequence: TGTGCCAGTAGTATTCGAGGACTAGCGTACGAGCAGTACTTC.

This chain links TRBV6-5 with TRBJ2-2, with 10 positions matching TRBD2. The V gene end was trimmed by 6 bases and the J gene end by 3 bases; junction bases not matched to a gene: 4. The germline V gene encodes CDR1 MNHEY and CDR2 SVGAGI. The CDR3 sequence is 15 residues long. CDR3 sequence reads: CASSSGLADTGELFF. As DNA, the CDR3 is TGTGCCAGCAGCTCCGGACTAGCGGACACCGGGGAGCTGTTTTTT.

The V and J genes are TRBV25-1 and TRBJ1-4; D is unresolved. V dropped 1 base and J dropped 6 bases, with 9 bases sitting between them. The CDR3 consists of 14 residues. Germline-derived CDR1 and CDR2 are MGHDK and SYGVNS. The CDR3 coding sequence is TGTGCCAGCAGTGAATTTGGAACAGATGAAAAACTGTTTTTT. It yields the protein CASSEFGTDEKLFF.

Here the CDR3 reads CASSPQRNLGTEAFF. As DNA, the CDR3 is TGTGCCAGCAGTCCCCAACGGAACTTGGGGACTGAAGCTTTCTTT. This sequence joins TRBV27 and TRBJ1-1; D unclear. V was clipped by 5 bases and J by 5 bases, with 18 bases between them. The CDR3 covers 15 residues. The V gene's germline CDR1 is MNHEY and CDR2 SMNVEV (reference sequence).

The rearrangement links TRBV4-1 to TRBJ1-4; TRBD1 is a possible D gene (5 bases). The V end was cut by 0 bases, the J end by 0 bases, with 17 bases between. The CDR3 is made up of 19 amino acids. CDR1 is MGHRA, CDR2 YSYEKL, per germline. The DNA of the CDR3 is TGCGCCAGCAGCCAAGACCCCCCCCCGACAGTTGCAACTAATGAAAAACTGTTTTTT. This codes for CASSQDPPPTVATNEKLFF.